Listed below are T cell receptor beta chains from one sample, sequenced in a study of HIV-infected patients and healthy controls. TCRdb re-called the 5' RACE reads with MiXCR, one entry per CDR3 protein. The sample shows roughly 7,400 distinct CDR3 sequences, about a tenth of them seen only once. This material consisted of blood, taken before antiretroviral therapy. The receptor set was obtained from an adult with HIV infection. Both conserved end residues are part of each CDR3. Fields, in order: J gene, D gene, V gene, clone size, CDR3 protein. A D gene is named only where the DNA matches it firmly. A row's size may be missing; if present it is once, few, many or a size class.

>TRBJ2-1|TRBD2|TRBV27|many
CASSPRTSGSNEQFF
>TRBJ2-7|TRBD1|TRBV20-1|medium-sized
CSATDRGLTYEQYF
>TRBJ1-1|-|TRBV7-3|many
CASSLLGVDTEAFF
>TRBJ2-5|-|TRBV28|medium-sized
CASSSSSAWETQYF
>TRBJ2-3|-|TRBV25-1|many
CASAAGDTQYF
>TRBJ2-1|-|TRBV7-9|few
CASSLGASSIDEQFF
>TRBJ2-3|TRBD2|TRBV14|few
CASSQQRGSTDTQYF
>TRBJ2-7|TRBD1|TRBV5-4|many
CASSPRDSYEQYF
>TRBJ2-5|TRBD1|TRBV7-8|-
CASSGTEAQETQYF
>TRBJ2-1|-|TRBV27|medium-sized
CASSGWRTGNEQFF
>TRBJ1-2|-|TRBV7-9|medium-sized
CASSLGERSGYTF
>TRBJ2-7|TRBD1|TRBV2|many
CASSESWTGFYEQYF
>TRBJ2-5|-|TRBV9|-
CASSAGGQETQYF
>TRBJ2-7|TRBD1|TRBV2|many
CASMRDSAYEQYF
>TRBJ1-1|-|TRBV15|many
CATSRGYSPENTEAFF
>TRBJ1-1|-|TRBV18|medium-sized
CASSPGSSTEAFF
>TRBJ1-5|-|TRBV30|medium-sized
CAWSKRGGLPPGSNQPQHF
>TRBJ2-3|-|TRBV11-2|medium-sized
CASSLVGTSTDTQYF
>TRBJ2-7|-|TRBV27|medium-sized
CASSLRGGGNEQYF
>TRBJ2-3|-|TRBV5-5|hyperexpanded
CASSWPDGGDTQYF
>TRBJ2-7|-|TRBV20-1|-
CSAPGNPTYEQYF
>TRBJ2-3|TRBD2|TRBV9|medium-sized
CASSVEGLGTDTQYF
>TRBJ2-1|TRBD2|TRBV5-5|many
CASSSAGGYNEQFF
>TRBJ2-1|TRBD2|TRBV14|-
CASSQRTSGGTYNEQFF
>TRBJ2-3|-|TRBV6-1|medium-sized
CASNGPSDTQYF
>TRBJ2-2|TRBD2|TRBV11-2|medium-sized
CASSLAGANTGELFF
>TRBJ2-2|TRBD1|TRBV6-2/TRBV6-3|medium-sized
CASSSFRGSGELFF
>TRBJ2-7|-|TRBV3-1|many
CASSHHGNARNYEQYF
>TRBJ2-7|TRBD2|TRBV9|many
CASSGTSSYEQYF
>TRBJ2-1|TRBD2|TRBV28|medium-sized
CATFPSGEGRQFF
>TRBJ2-3|TRBD2|TRBV20-1|-
CSARIPGLASLGQYF
>TRBJ1-1|TRBD1|TRBV28|medium-sized
CASTWDSPSNTEAFF
>TRBJ2-3|-|TRBV4-2|medium-sized
CASSQGVGDTQYF
>TRBJ2-2|-|TRBV5-4|many
CASSLIATYTGELFF
>TRBJ2-7|-|TRBV3-1|many
CASSPGVSYEQYF
>TRBJ2-7|TRBD2|TRBV12-3/TRBV12-4|medium-sized
CASTASGSFNEQYF
>TRBJ1-1|-|TRBV7-2|-
CASSLVLAKEAFF
>TRBJ2-7|-|TRBV9|medium-sized
CASSASDTGEQYF
>TRBJ2-1|-|TRBV19|-
CASSTAPNEQFF
>TRBJ2-2|-|TRBV6-6|few
CASSSRGTGELFF
>TRBJ1-1|-|TRBV29-1|many
CSVFSSGTRINTEAFF
>TRBJ1-1|-|TRBV29-1|medium-sized
CSAGQDTEAFF
>TRBJ2-3|-|TRBV7-2|many
CATGDTDTQYF
>TRBJ2-3|-|TRBV7-2|medium-sized
CASSFTDTQYF
>TRBJ1-1|-|TRBV4-3|-
CASSQDWGRWGKVNTEAFF
>TRBJ2-5|-|TRBV6-6|-
CASSGGREETQYF
>TRBJ2-1|-|TRBV30|many
CAWMQGPYNEQFF
>TRBJ2-7|-|TRBV3-1|-
CASRGRYEQYF